Detailed here is one TCR beta chain. Its specificity is unknown. This entry is derived from a study of T cell responses to AZD1222 COVID-19 vaccine. Regarding the study as a whole: Dominant CD4 TCR responses targeted spike regions 160-218 and 743-854. Vaccination with two AZD1222 doses was followed by a rise in Spike-specific TCR breadth and depth.

Assay: immunoSEQ multiplex PCR; the TCRdb copy retains only in-frame clones and omits some. This table holds 110,000 to 150,000 clones, approximately 90% found once. Between the trimmed V and J ends, which lost 2 bases and 5 bases, there was a span of 11 bases. This CDR3 region has 14 residues. Per germline, CDR1 SGHNT and CDR2 YENEEA. The receptor was isolated from an adult in good health. This sample comprised peripheral blood, obtained on day 0 of AZD1222 vaccination. The chain has TRBV11-3 and TRBJ2-3, with D perhaps TRBD1 (5 bases). CDR3 in amino acids: CASSLRGNRDTQYF. Here the CDR3 DNA reads TGTGCCAGCAGCTTAAGGGGTAATAGAGATACGCAGTATTTT.